This TCR beta chain originates from a study of blood T cell repertoires in COVID-19 (dated by TCRdb to 2020 to 2021). In terms of the full investigation: The collaborator samples originated in the United States, Italy and Spain and spanned the acute and convalescent phases of COVID-19. The material from the prospective study consisted of cDNA or gDNA derived from T cells, B-cell-depleted T cells, or PBMCs. Subjects who had been exposed to COVID-19, were actively infected with it, or had recovered from it provided the deeply sampled blood TCRbeta repertoires that made up the dataset. A freely available public database, intended as a resource for researchers studying the immune response to SARS-CoV-2, is where the repertoires were released. Samples came from the ongoing ImmuneRACE study (first 160 participants) plus 1,254 subjects from 6 global collaborators. Nearly every sample came with metadata listing a de-identified subject ID, COVID-19 status, age in years and sex. Where HLA class I and class II types were available, the types were taken from metadata supplied by the sample provider, not from assay-based typing.

TCRbeta CDR3 regions were amplified from genomic DNA by means of the immunoSEQ Assay, a bias-controlled multiplex PCR. Concerning the study's data processing: The number of nucleated cells in each sample was estimated by amplification of reference gene primers within the assay. To quantify the absolute abundance of each unique TCRbeta CDR3 rearrangement, sequence reads were collapsed and filtered. For each sample, productive Simpson clonality was calculated by taking the square root of Simpson's diversity index across productive rearrangements. As stored in TCRdb, this immuneACCESS dataset retains in-frame rearrangements with V and J assigned. A fraction of the clones does not appear; measured against another copy, unresolved V genes explain less than half of the discrepancy, and the remainder lacks a known reason. V, J and clone size are those of that table, while D and trimming were read from the DNA. Counted in this sample were approximately 230,000 clones; almost 85% of them appeared once. The biggest ten clones account for approximately 15% of the sample.

Points the paper makes about the study in general: The amount of clinical and demographic metadata varied by source and participant and was provided uncurated.

Enrolling through a virtual design, the prospective study's participants ranged in age from roughly 18 to 90 years and lived across 20 to 25 United States geographic areas. In the prospective study, cohorts were assigned on the basis of participant-reported clinical history obtained from a screening survey and a study questionnaire. Recovered participants in ImmuneRACE Cohort 3 were defined as having two consecutive negative NP/OP PCR tests, clearance from a healthcare professional, or resolution of symptoms. Each participant in the prospective study had whole blood, serum and a nasopharyngeal or oropharyngeal swab collected by mobile phlebotomists. Prospective study participants could optionally give additional blood draws and questionnaires over an approximately two-month period. Prospective study blood samples were shipped either frozen or at room temperature before DNA extraction. V was cut back by 6 bases and J by 3 bases, leaving a gap of 14 bases between them. From the cysteine through the phenylalanine, the CDR3 covers 14 amino acids. The sequence is cut down to CDR3 DNA, 42 bases in frame from base 1. Reading the germline V gene gives CDR1 KGHSH and CDR2 LQKENI.

On this clone itself: It has no known antigen specificity. Qualities for individual bases were not recorded, and no much larger clone is one base off.

The receptor was isolated from a man aged 35 to 55 who had recovered from COVID-19. The V and J genes are TRBV18 and TRBJ1-1, with the D gene too uncertain to name. Sequenced input: PBMCs or T cells enriched from blood (not recorded which). The CDR3 region reads CASSETRSYTEAFF. The nucleotide sequence reads TGTGCCAGCTCCGAGACACGCTCGTACACTGAAGCTTTCTTT.